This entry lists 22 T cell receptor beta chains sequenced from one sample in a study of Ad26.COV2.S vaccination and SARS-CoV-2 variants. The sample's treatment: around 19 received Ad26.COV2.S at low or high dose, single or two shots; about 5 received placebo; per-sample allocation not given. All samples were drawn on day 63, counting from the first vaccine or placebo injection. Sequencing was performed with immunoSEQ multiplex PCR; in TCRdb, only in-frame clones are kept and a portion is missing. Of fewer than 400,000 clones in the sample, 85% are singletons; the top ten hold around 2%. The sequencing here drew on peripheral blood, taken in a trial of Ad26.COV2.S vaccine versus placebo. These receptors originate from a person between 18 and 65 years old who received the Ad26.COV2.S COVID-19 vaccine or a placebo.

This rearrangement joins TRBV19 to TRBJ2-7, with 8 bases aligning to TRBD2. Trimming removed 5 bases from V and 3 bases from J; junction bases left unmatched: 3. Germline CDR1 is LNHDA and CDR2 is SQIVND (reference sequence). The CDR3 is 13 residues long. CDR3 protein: CASSRLAGYEQYF. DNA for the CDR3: TGTGCCAGTAGTCGGCTAGCGGGCTACGAGCAGTACTTC.

CDR3 sequence (DNA): TGTGCCATTCCGACAGGGGGAGACGCTGAAGCTTTCTTT. Translated: CAIPTGGDAEAFF. The genes are TRBV11-3 and TRBJ1-1; 9 bases are shared with TRBD1. J lost 6 bases, V lost 10 bases, and 9 bases had no gene match. The CDR3 runs to 13 residues. Germline V CDR1 and CDR2: SGHNT, YENEEA.

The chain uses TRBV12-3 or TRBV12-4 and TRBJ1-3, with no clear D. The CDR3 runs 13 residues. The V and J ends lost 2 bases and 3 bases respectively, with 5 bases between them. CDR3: CASSLIGGNTIYF. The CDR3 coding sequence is TGTGCCAGCAGTTTAATTGGTGGAAACACCATATATTTT.

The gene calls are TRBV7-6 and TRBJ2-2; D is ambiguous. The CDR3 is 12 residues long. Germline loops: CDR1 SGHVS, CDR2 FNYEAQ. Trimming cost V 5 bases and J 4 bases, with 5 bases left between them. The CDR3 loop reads CASSPITGELFF. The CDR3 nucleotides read TGTGCCAGCAGCCCGATCACCGGGGAGCTGTTTTTT.

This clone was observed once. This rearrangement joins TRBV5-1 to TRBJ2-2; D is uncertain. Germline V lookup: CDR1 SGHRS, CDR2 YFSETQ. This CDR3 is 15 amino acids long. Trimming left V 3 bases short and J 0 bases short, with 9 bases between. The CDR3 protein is CASSSGFPNTGELFF. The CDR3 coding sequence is TGCGCCAGCAGCTCAGGCTTCCCGAACACCGGGGAGCTGTTTTTT.

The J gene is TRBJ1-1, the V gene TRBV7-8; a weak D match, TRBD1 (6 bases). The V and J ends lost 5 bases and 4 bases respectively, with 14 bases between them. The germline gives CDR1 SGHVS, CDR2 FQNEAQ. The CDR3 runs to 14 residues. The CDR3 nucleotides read TGTGCCAGCAGCCGAGGAGGGGGTGGCACTGAAGCTTTCTTT. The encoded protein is CASSRGGGGTEAFF.

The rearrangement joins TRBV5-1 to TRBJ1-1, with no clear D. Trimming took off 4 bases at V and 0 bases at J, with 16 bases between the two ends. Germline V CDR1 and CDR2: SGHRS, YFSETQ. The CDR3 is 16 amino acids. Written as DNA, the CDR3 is TGCGCCAGCAGCGTTGGTGACGGGATCATGAACACTGAAGCTTTCTTT. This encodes CASSVGDGIMNTEAFF.

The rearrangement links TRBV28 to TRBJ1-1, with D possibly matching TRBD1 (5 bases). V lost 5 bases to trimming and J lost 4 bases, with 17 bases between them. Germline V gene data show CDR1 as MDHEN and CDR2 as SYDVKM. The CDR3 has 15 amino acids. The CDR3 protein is CASSTPTAPGTEAFF. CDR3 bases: TGTGCCAGCAGTACTCCGACAGCCCCGGGCACTGAAGCTTTCTTT.

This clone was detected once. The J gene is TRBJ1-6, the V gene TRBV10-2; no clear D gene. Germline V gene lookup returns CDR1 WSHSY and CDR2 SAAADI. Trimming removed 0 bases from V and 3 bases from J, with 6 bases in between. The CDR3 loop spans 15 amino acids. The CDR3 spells CASSESQVYNSPLHF. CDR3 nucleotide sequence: TGCGCCAGCAGTGAGTCGCAGGTCTATAATTCACCCCTCCACTTT.

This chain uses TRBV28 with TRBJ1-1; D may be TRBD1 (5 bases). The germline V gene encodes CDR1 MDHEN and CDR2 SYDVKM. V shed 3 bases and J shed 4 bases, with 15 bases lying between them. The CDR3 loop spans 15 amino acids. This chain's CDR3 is CASSFTERGLTEAFF. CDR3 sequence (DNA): TGTGCCAGCAGTTTTACCGAGCGGGGCCTCACTGAAGCTTTCTTT.

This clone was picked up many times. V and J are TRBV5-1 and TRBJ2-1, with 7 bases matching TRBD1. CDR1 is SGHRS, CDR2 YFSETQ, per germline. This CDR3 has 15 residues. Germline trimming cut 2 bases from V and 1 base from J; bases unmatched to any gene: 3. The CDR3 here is CASSFEGASYNEQFF. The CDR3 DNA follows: TGCGCCAGCAGCTTTGAGGGGGCATCCTACAATGAGCAGTTCTTC. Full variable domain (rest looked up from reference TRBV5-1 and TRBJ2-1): KAGVTQTPRYLIKTRGQQVTLSCSPISGHRSVSWYQQTPGQGLQFLFEYFSETQRNKGNFPGRFSGRQFSNSRSEMNVSTLELGDSALYLCASSFEGASYNEQFFGPGTRLTVL.

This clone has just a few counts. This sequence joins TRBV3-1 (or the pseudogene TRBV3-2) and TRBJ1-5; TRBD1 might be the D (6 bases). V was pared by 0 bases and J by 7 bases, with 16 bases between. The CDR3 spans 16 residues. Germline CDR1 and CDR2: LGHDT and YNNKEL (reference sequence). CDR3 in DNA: TGTGCCAGCAGCCAAGATCGGGGGGCATCGCGGCAGCCCCAGCATTTT. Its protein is CASSQDRGASRQPQHF.

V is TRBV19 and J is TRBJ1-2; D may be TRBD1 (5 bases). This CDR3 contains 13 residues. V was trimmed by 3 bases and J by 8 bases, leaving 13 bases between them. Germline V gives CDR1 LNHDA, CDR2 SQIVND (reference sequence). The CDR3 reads CASSINSRDGYTF. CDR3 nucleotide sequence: TGTGCCAGTAGTATTAACTCGAGGGACGGCTACACCTTC. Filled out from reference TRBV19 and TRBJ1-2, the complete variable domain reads DGGITQSPKYLFRKEGQNVTLSCEQNLNHDAMYWYRQDPGQGLRLIYYSQIVNDFQKGDIAEGYSVSREKKESFPLTVTSAQKNPTAFYLCASSINSRDGYTFGSGTRLTVV.

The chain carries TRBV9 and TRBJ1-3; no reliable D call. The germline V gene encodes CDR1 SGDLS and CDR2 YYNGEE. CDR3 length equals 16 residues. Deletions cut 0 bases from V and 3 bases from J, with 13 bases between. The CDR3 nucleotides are TGTGCCAGCAGCGTAGGGCCCCTTAGACTTGGAAACACCATATATTTT. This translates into CASSVGPLRLGNTIYF.

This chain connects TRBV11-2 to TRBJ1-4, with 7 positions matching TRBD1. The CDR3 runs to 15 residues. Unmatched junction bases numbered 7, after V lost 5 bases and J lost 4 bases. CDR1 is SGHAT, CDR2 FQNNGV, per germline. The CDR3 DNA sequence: TGTGCCAGCAGCCTCGGGACAGCACTTAATGAAAAACTGTTTTTT. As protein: CASSLGTALNEKLFF.

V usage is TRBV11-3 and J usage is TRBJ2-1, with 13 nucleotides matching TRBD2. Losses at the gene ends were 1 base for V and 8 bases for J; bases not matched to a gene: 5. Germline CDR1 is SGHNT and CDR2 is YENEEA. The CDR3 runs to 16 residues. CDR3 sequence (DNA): TGTGCCAGCAGCTTAGTACTAGCGGGGGGGCTGGATGAGCAGTTCTTC. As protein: CASSLVLAGGLDEQFF.

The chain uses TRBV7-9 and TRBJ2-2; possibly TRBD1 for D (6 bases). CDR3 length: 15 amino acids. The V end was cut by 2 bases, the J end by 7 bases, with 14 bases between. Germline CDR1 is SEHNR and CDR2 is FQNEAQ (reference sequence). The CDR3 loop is CASSLWPRGNGELFF. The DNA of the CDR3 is TGTGCCAGCAGCTTATGGCCCAGGGGCAACGGGGAGCTGTTTTTT.

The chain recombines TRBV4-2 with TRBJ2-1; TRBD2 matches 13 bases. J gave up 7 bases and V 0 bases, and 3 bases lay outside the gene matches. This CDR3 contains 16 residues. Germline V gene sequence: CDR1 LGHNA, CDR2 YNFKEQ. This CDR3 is CASSQDGTSGANEQFF. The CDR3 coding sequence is TGTGCCAGCAGCCAAGACGGGACTAGCGGGGCGAATGAGCAGTTCTTC.

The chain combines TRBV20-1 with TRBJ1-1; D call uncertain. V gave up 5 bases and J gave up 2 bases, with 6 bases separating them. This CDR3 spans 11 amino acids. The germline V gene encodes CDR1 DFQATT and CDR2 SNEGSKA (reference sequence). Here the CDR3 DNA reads TGCAGTGCTGGAAAAAACACTGAAGCTTTCTTT. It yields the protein CSAGKNTEAFF.

CDR3 amino acids: CASSQINEQFF. The CDR3 DNA follows: TGTGCCAGCAGCCAAATCAATGAGCAGTTCTTC. This chain links TRBV3-1 (or the pseudogene TRBV3-2) with TRBJ2-1; no reliable D call. The V end was cut by 2 bases, the J end by 6 bases, with 2 bases between. The CDR3 is 11 residues long. Germline-derived CDR1 and CDR2 are LGHDT and YNNKEL (reference sequence).

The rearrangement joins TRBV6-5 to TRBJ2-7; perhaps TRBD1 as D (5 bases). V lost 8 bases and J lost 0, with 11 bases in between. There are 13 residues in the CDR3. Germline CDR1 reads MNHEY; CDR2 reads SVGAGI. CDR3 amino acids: CASADSNSYEQYF. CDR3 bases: TGTGCCAGCGCTGACAGCAACTCCTACGAGCAGTACTTC.

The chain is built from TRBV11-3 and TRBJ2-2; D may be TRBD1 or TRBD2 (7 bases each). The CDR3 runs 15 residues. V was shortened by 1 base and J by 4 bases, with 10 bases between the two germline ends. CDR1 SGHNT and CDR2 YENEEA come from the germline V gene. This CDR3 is CASSLAGGGTGELFF. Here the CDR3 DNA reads TGTGCCAGCAGCTTAGCAGGGGGGGGCACCGGGGAGCTGTTTTTT.